This T cell receptor (beta chain) comes out of a study of shared clonotypes between healthy human individuals. As for the study in general: Three CD4 naive, three CD4 memory, two CD8 naive and one CD8 memory plate were used per donor.

Per the germline V gene, CDR1 is SGHRS and CDR2 is YFSETQ. CDR3 length equals 15 residues. V shed 0 bases and J shed 6 bases, with 14 bases lying between them. Concerning this clone: The antigen is not known.

General study results and limits: A handful of donors held about 4.5% of naive CD4 clonotypes in common. Sampling involved blood alone; tissue repertoires likely differ.

Repertoires were generated with immunoSEQ multiplex PCR, while TCRdb's copy carries only in-frame clones and drops some. The sample holds over a million clones, 95% to 97% seen once. The V call is TRBV5-1, the J call TRBJ2-3, with D possibly called TRBD1 or TRBD2 (5 bases each). The material sequenced was naive CD4+ T cells sorted from blood. As to subset: CD45RA+ positively selected. The clonotype was recovered from a man aged 25-45 years in good health. CDR3 amino acids: CASSLATGRLDTQYF. The DNA of the CDR3 is TGCGCCAGCAGCTTGGCCACGGGACGTCTGGATACGCAGTATTTT. Drawing the rest from reference TRBV5-1 and TRBJ2-3, the complete variable domain is KAGVTQTPRYLIKTRGQQVTLSCSPISGHRSVSWYQQTPGQGLQFLFEYFSETQRNKGNFPGRFSGRQFSNSRSEMNVSTLELGDSALYLCASSLATGRLDTQYFGPGTRLTVL.